The present T cell receptor (beta chain) was sequenced within a study of cytomegalovirus exposure and HLA in healthy donors. Method: immunoSEQ multiplex PCR; TCRdb's copy keeps in-frame clones and lacks some. The table shows almost 65,000 clones, with around 88% occurring only once. Germline loops: CDR1 LGHNA, CDR2 YNFKEQ. Trimming cost V 0 bases and J 2 bases; bases outside gene matches: 4. The CDR3 covers 15 residues. Sequencing was done on a sample of PBMCs. This receptor was identified in a young woman in good health and CMV-seronegative. The J gene is TRBJ2-7, the V gene TRBV4-2; 7 bases match TRBD1. The chain's CDR3 is CASSQDGTETYEQYF. The CDR3, as DNA: TGTGCCAGCAGCCAAGACGGGACAGAAACCTACGAGCAGTACTTC.